The clone carrying this TCR beta chain appeared a few times. This entry is derived from a study of T cells in tuberculosis. Study information: CD1B tetramers identified T cells specific for mycobacterial lipid GMM.

Thawed, overnight-rested PBMC were stained with GMM-loaded CD1B tetramer, viability dye and anti-CD3, then sorted. The lipid loaded on the CD1B tetramers was C32 glucose monomycolate from Rhodococcus equi. CD14-expressing monocytes were removed from PBMC before cryopreservation and sorting. Germline V lookup: CDR1 SGDLS, CDR2 YYNGEE. V lost 2 bases and J lost 4; bases outside the gene matches: 14. This CDR3 is 18 amino acids long. TCR-alpha and TCR-beta chains were sequenced unpaired. Data came from immunoSEQ multiplex PCR; TCRdb stores just in-frame clones and leaves some out. The sample lists 85,000 to 90,000 clones, approximately 91% occurring once. Study-wide points: Low-affinity CD1B-GMM tetramer-binding T cells may have been missed.

Sequenced sample: CD1b-GMM tetramer-negative cells sorted from PBMCs. The TCR originated in an adult woman with latent tuberculosis. The V gene is TRBV9, the J gene TRBJ2-2; 7 bases are a match to TRBD1. The CDR3 DNA reads as TGTGCCAGCAGCGTTGCTAACAGGGGACCAATCGCCACCGGGGAGCTGTTTTTT. This gives the protein CASSVANRGPIATGELFF. Full variable domain (remainder filled in from reference TRBV9 and TRBJ2-2): DSGVTQTPKHLITATGQRVTLRCSPRSGDLSVYWYQQSLDQGLQFLIQYYNGEERAKGNILERFSAQQFPDLHSELNLSSLELGDSALYFCASSVANRGPIATGELFFGEGSRLTVL.